This is a list of T cell receptor beta chains from one sample in a study of Graves' ophthalmopathy and Graves' hyperthyroidism. TCRdb analysed the multiplex PCR reads with MiXCR anew, one entry per CDR3 protein. The sample lists about 620,000 distinct CDR3 sequences, 20% to 25% occurring once. Material: peripheral blood. The receptor source for this set is a woman younger than 35 with stable Graves' hyperthyroidism. Some clones in this sample may be carry-over from other donors' samples. Each CDR3 is given with its conserved first and last residue. Each record gives: D gene, clone size, J gene, V gene, CDR3 DNA, CDR3 protein. The D gene is left open where the match is weak. Clone size is not always given. Where it is, it says once, few, many or a class for expanded clones.

NA | many | TRBJ1-5 | TRBV12-3/TRBV12-4 | TGTGCCAGCAGTTTGACGACAGCAAATCAGCCCCAGCATTTT | CASSLTTANQPQHF
TRBD1 | few | TRBJ1-3 | TRBV4-1 | TGCGCCAGCAGCCAGCCCGGACAGGGTGGAAACACCATATATTTT | CASSQPGQGGNTIYF
NA | NA | TRBJ1-2 | TRBV6-4 | TGTGCCAGCAGTGTTCGAGTTAGCTATGGCTACACCTTC | CASSVRVSYGYTF
NA | NA | TRBJ2-7 | TRBV20-1 | TGCAGTGCTGCCCCGGGCCCCAAGTACGAGCAGTACTTC | CSAAPGPKYEQYF
TRBD1 | NA | TRBJ1-1 | TRBV28 | TGTGCCAGCAGTTCGGACAGGGGGCTGCTATACACTGAAGCTTTCTTT | CASSSDRGLLYTEAFF
TRBD1 | many | TRBJ1-5 | TRBV6-1 | TGTGCCAGCAGTGTGACAGGGAGCAATCAGCCCCAGCATTTT | CASSVTGSNQPQHF
NA | many | TRBJ1-1 | TRBV6-1 | TGTGCCAGCAGTGGGAGGACGGCGAACACTGAAGCTTTCTTT | CASSGRTANTEAFF
NA | few | TRBJ1-1 | TRBV4-1 | TGCGCCAGCAGCCAAGAAATGGGTTGGTCGGTCCGAAACACTGAAGCTTTCTTT | CASSQEMGWSVRNTEAFF
NA | NA | TRBJ2-6 | TRBV3-1 | TGTGCCAGCAGCCAAGAGGGGGCCTCTGGCAGCTCTGGGGCCAACGTCCTGACTTTC | CASSQEGASGSSGANVLTF
TRBD1 | few | TRBJ1-2 | TRBV6-5 | TGTGCCAGCAGTTTGGACAGGGGGCGCGGCTATGGCTACACCTTC | CASSLDRGRGYGYTF
NA | few | TRBJ2-7 | TRBV4-1 | TGCGCCAGCAGCCCTCTCGGGGGAAATTCCTACGAGCAGTACTTC | CASSPLGGNSYEQYF
NA | NA | TRBJ2-7 | TRBV6-1 | TGTGCCAGCAGCGCCCGGGGCTGGGATGGGGAGCAGTACTTC | CASSARGWDGEQYF
TRBD2 | many | TRBJ2-7 | TRBV28 | TGTGCCAGCAGTGCCGGGACTAGCGGAGCTTACTCCTACGAGCAGTACTTC | CASSAGTSGAYSYEQYF
TRBD1 | many | TRBJ2-2 | TRBV24-1 | TGTGCCACCAGTGCCGACAGGGGGCGAGGAACCGGGGAGCTGTTTTTT | CATSADRGRGTGELFF
NA | many | TRBJ1-5 | TRBV6-2/TRBV6-3 | TGTGCCAGCAGTTACGTCACAGGAGGGGGCAATCAGCCCCAGCATTTT | CASSYVTGGGNQPQHF
NA | few | TRBJ2-2 | TRBV6-1 | TGTGCCAGCTCCCGAGTCGGGGGCGGGGAGCTGTTTTTT | CASSRVGGGELFF
NA | many | TRBJ1-6 | TRBV3-1 | TGTGCCAGCAGCCAAGATCGCCAGAGACGTAATTCACCCCTCCACTTT | CASSQDRQRRNSPLHF
TRBD1 | NA | TRBJ2-2 | TRBV7-2 | TGTGCCAGCAGCTCAGGGGGCCAGGTCACCGGGGAGCTGTTTTTT | CASSSGGQVTGELFF
NA | many | TRBJ1-1 | TRBV10-3 | TGTGCCATCACTCGGGACAAGCGGAACACTGAAGCTTTCTTT | CAITRDKRNTEAFF
TRBD1 | many | TRBJ1-2 | TRBV7-9 | TGTGCCAGCAGCGAGTACAGGGGAAACCCCTATGGCTACACCTTC | CASSEYRGNPYGYTF
TRBD2 | NA | TRBJ2-7 | TRBV4-1 | TGCGCCAGCAGCCATGGCGGGAGGGCCTACGAGCAGTACTTC | CASSHGGRAYEQYF
NA | many | TRBJ1-1 | TRBV12-3/TRBV12-4 | TGTGCCAGCAGCTCAACGTGGGGAAACACTGAAGCTTTCTTT | CASSSTWGNTEAFF
TRBD2 | many | TRBJ2-7 | TRBV11-2 | TGTGCCAGCAGCTTTGGCGGGAGTTCGACCTACGAGCAGTACTTC | CASSFGGSSTYEQYF
NA | NA | TRBJ1-1 | TRBV28 | TGTGTCAGTCATCCCGATCGGGGATTAAACACTGAAGCTTTCTTT | CVSHPDRGLNTEAFF
NA | many | TRBJ1-1 | TRBV6-4 | TGTGCCAGCAGTGTAGGGCTGAACACTGAAGCTTTCTTT | CASSVGLNTEAFF
TRBD1 | NA | TRBJ1-2 | TRBV4-3 | TGCGCCAGCAGCCAAGATGGGGACAGGCCGACCTATGGCTACACCTTC | CASSQDGDRPTYGYTF
TRBD2 | many | TRBJ2-5 | TRBV6-2/TRBV6-3 | TGTGCCACCCGGACTAGCGGACAAGAGACCCAGTACTTC | CATRTSGQETQYF
NA | NA | TRBJ2-2 | TRBV19 | TGTGCCAGTAGTATATCCGGAGCGAACACCGGGGAGCTGTTTTTT | CASSISGANTGELFF
NA | NA | TRBJ1-1 | TRBV18 | TGTGCCAGCTCACCACCTTCCCGGGCACAGAACACTGAAGCTTTCTTT | CASSPPSRAQNTEAFF
NA | few | TRBJ1-5 | TRBV29-1 | TGCAGCGCCGGAGAGGGTTGGGGCAATCAGCCCCAGCATTTT | CSAGEGWGNQPQHF
TRBD2 | many | TRBJ2-7 | TRBV12-3/TRBV12-4 | TGTGCCAGCAGTTCCCTAGCGGGGGGACCTGGGGAGCAGTACTTC | CASSSLAGGPGEQYF
TRBD1 | NA | TRBJ1-2 | TRBV9 | TGTGCCAGCAGCGTAGCCCCGACAGGGAGCTATGGCTACACCTTC | CASSVAPTGSYGYTF
NA | NA | TRBJ1-1 | TRBV20-1 | TGCAGTGCCGCGGGAGGGGGGGCTGAAGCTTTCTTT | CSAAGGGAEAFF
NA | many | TRBJ1-6 | TRBV12-3/TRBV12-4 | TGTGCCAGCAGTGGGGGCAGAAATAATTCACCCCTCCACTTT | CASSGGRNNSPLHF
NA | few | TRBJ1-5 | TRBV3-1 | TGTGCCAGCAGCCAAGATCCGGCAGGGAATCAGCCCCAGCATTTT | CASSQDPAGNQPQHF
NA | many | TRBJ1-1 | TRBV27 | TGTGCCAGCAGCCCTTTTCTATTGCAGAACACTGAAGCTTTCTTT | CASSPFLLQNTEAFF
NA | many | TRBJ2-7 | TRBV5-1 | TGCGCCAGCAGCCTTTCCACCGGGACATTCGAGCAGTACTTC | CASSLSTGTFEQYF
TRBD1 | many | TRBJ1-2 | TRBV20-1 | TGCAGTGCTAGGGAGACAGGGGATCTAGACTATGGCTACACCTTC | CSARETGDLDYGYTF
TRBD1 | few | TRBJ1-5 | TRBV6-5 | TGTGCCAGCAGCTACCTAGGGGGCGGGAGCAATCAGCCCCAGCATTTT | CASSYLGGGSNQPQHF
TRBD1 | few | TRBJ2-6 | TRBV3-1 | TGTGCCAGCAGCCCTCCCCGGGACAGAAGTTCTCTGCTGGCCAACGTCCTGACTTTC | CASSPPRDRSSLLANVLTF
TRBD1 | few | TRBJ1-1 | TRBV27 | TGTGCCAGCAGTTTACAGGGGGTCCAGGACTTGATGAACACTGAAGCTTTCTTT | CASSLQGVQDLMNTEAFF
NA | many | TRBJ1-2 | TRBV7-2 | TGTGCCAGCAGCTCGAGGCCCAGGGACGGCTACACCTTC | CASSSRPRDGYTF
TRBD1 | NA | TRBJ1-3 | TRBV6-5 | TGTGCCAGCAGTTACTCGGGACAGGCTCGTCACACCATATATTTT | CASSYSGQARHTIYF
NA | NA | TRBJ1-2 | TRBV4-1 | TGCGCCAGCAGCCTTCCAGAGAATAACTATGGCTACACCTTC | CASSLPENNYGYTF
NA | NA | TRBJ1-1 | TRBV6-2/TRBV6-3 | TGTGCCAGCAGTTACAGACAGCCCACTGAAGCTTTCTTT | CASSYRQPTEAFF